A single sample gave rise to the 24 T cell receptor beta chains below, sequenced in a study of blood T cell repertoires in COVID-19. TCRdb's table, derived via immunoSEQ multiplex PCR, lists solely in-frame clones and lacks some. The repertoire holds around 83,000 clones, more than 70% seen once, with around 13% in the top ten. The material sequenced was peripheral blood. Receptors were obtained from a woman in her seventies with acute or convalescent COVID-19.

The chain has TRBV6-6 and TRBJ2-7; a possible D gene is TRBD2 (6 bases). Per the germline V gene, CDR1 is MNHNY and CDR2 is SVGAGI (reference sequence). This CDR3 region has 15 residues. V was clipped by 6 bases and J by 6 bases, with 21 bases between them. The CDR3 reads CASSSGEAGSAEQYV. The DNA for the CDR3 is TGTGCCAGCAGCTCCGGGGAGGCAGGGTCAGCCGAGCAGTACGTC.

The chain uses TRBV7-2 and TRBJ2-2, with 7 bases matching TRBD1. With V trimmed by 4 bases and J by 7 bases, 6 bases remained unmatched. Germline V gives CDR1 SGHTA, CDR2 FQGNSA. The CDR3 extends over 14 amino acids. DNA of the CDR3: TGTGCCAGCAGCTCCGAGACAGGGTACGGGGAGCTGTTTTTT. It encodes CASSSETGYGELFF.

The chain links TRBV9 to TRBJ1-1, with 7 nucleotides matching TRBD1. In germline, CDR1 is SGDLS, CDR2 YYNGEE. CDR3 length equals 15 residues. The junction had 5 bases not matched to a gene; V was cut back by 2 bases and J by 1 base. CDR3 DNA: TGTGCCAGCAGCGTCAAAGGGGGCTCGAACACTGAAGCTTTCTTT. Translated, it gives CASSVKGGSNTEAFF. Combining the CDR3 with reference TRBV9 and TRBJ1-1 gives the whole variable domain DSGVTQTPKHLITATGQRVTLRCSPRSGDLSVYWYQQSLDQGLQFLIQYYNGEERAKGNILERFSAQQFPDLHSELNLSSLELGDSALYFCASSVKGGSNTEAFFGQGTRLTVV.

The chain employs TRBV30 and TRBJ1-3; tentative D call: TRBD1 (5 bases). This CDR3 contains 17 residues. V lost 1 base and J 2 bases, leaving 18 bases between the germline ends. Germline-derived CDR1 and CDR2 are GTSNPN and SVGIG (reference sequence). CDR3 in DNA: TGTGCCTGGAGTGGAAAGGGGCGGGGGATCCCTGGAAACACCATATATTTT. Residues: CAWSGKGRGIPGNTIYF.

The chain recombines TRBV19 with TRBJ2-2; no clear D gene. The CDR3 extends over 14 amino acids. CDR1 and CDR2 from the germline V gene are LNHDA and SQIVND (reference sequence). The V and J ends lost 7 bases and 6 bases respectively, with 15 bases between them. The CDR3 here is CASKSQVTAGELFF. CDR3 DNA sequence: TGTGCCAGTAAAAGTCAGGTTACGGCCGGGGAGCTGTTTTTT.

The chain recombines TRBV4-2 with TRBJ1-6, with D possibly TRBD1 on 5 matching bases. The germline gives CDR1 LGHNA, CDR2 YNFKEQ. V lost 0 bases and J lost 6, with 18 bases in between. The CDR3 is 18 amino acids. The CDR3 bases are TGTGCCAGCAGCCAAGAGGGGGGAAACCTAGGTTTTAATTCACCCCTCCACTTT. Translated, it gives CASSQEGGNLGFNSPLHF.

The chain couples TRBV6-5 to TRBJ2-5, with a possible D match to TRBD1 (6 bases). Germline CDR1 reads MNHEY; CDR2 reads SVGAGI. The CDR3 has 15 amino acids. Trimming cost V 6 bases and J 0 bases, with 14 bases left between them. This chain's CDR3 is CASRPGVGYQETQYF. As DNA, the CDR3 is TGTGCCAGCAGACCAGGGGTGGGGTACCAAGAGACCCAGTACTTC.

CDR3 bases: TGTGCCAGCAGCTTAGCACTACTGGACAATGAGCAGTTCTTC. Translation: CASSLALLDNEQFF. The chain has TRBV7-8 and TRBJ2-1; D is uncertain. This CDR3 region has 14 residues. Germline CDR1 SGHVS, CDR2 FQNEAQ. V lost 0 bases and J lost 5, with 8 bases in between.

The CDR3 loop reads CASSQQGSGANVLTF. The CDR3, as DNA: TGTGCCAGCAGCCAACAGGGGTCTGGGGCCAACGTCCTGACTTTC. J is TRBJ2-6 and V is TRBV5-6; 7 nucleotides align to TRBD1. V shed 4 bases, J shed 1 base, and the junction held 2 bases outside the gene matches. CDR1 and CDR2 from the germline V gene are SGHDT and YYEEEE. This CDR3 contains 15 residues.

The chain employs TRBV20-1 and TRBJ2-5; TRBD1 might be the D (5 bases). The CDR3 length is 12 residues. Trimming took off 3 bases at V and 1 base at J, with 6 bases between the two ends. Germline V gene data show CDR1 as DFQATT and CDR2 as SNEGSKA (reference sequence). The CDR3 region has the DNA TGCAGTGCTAGTGACAGCCAAGAGACCCAGTACTTC. It is translated as CSASDSQETQYF.

This clone appeared once. The chain joins TRBV18 to TRBJ1-1, with TRBD1 matching 9 bases. This CDR3 is 16 amino acids long. The germline V gene has CDR1 KGHSH and CDR2 LQKENI. V gave up 6 bases and J gave up 0 bases; unmatched junction bases: 8. The CDR3 DNA follows: TGTGCCAGCTCCCTTACGACAGGGGGATTGAACACTGAAGCTTTCTTT. Translation gives CASSLTTGGLNTEAFF.

The gene calls are TRBV19 and TRBJ2-7, with 7 nucleotides matching TRBD1. The germline CDR1 and CDR2 sequences are LNHDA and SQIVND (reference sequence). After removal of 10 bases from V and 0 bases from J, the junction contained 12 bases not matched to a gene. The CDR3 totals 15 residues. The CDR3 sequence is CAIPRGLRSSYEQYV. CDR3 bases: TGTGCCATTCCTAGGGGGCTAAGGAGCTCCTACGAGCAGTACGTC.

This clone came up once. The chain links TRBV5-1 to TRBJ1-1, with D perhaps matching TRBD1 (5 bases). This CDR3 is 16 amino acids long. From germline, CDR1 is SGHRS and CDR2 YFSETQ. V shed 4 bases and J shed 1 base, with 17 bases lying between them. DNA of the CDR3: TGCGCCAGCAGCCCACGCGCTGGGCAGGGGAACACTGAAGCTTTCTTT. Translating gives CASSPRAGQGNTEAFF.

This chain links TRBV27 with TRBJ1-6; 9 bases map to TRBD1. Germline values: CDR1 MNHEY, CDR2 SMNVEV (reference sequence). The CDR3 has 14 residues. Germline trimming cut 8 bases from V and 10 bases from J; bases unmatched to any gene: 9. In nucleotides, the CDR3 is TGTGCCAGCCGATCCACAGGGGGCGCGTCACCCCTCCACTTT. Translation: CASRSTGGASPLHF.

On this clone: The identical CDR3 is also encoded by other nucleotide sequences in the sample. The chain has TRBV28 and TRBJ1-2; D gene uncertain. Deletions cut 5 bases from V and 8 bases from J, with 15 bases between. The CDR3 consists of 13 residues. Per germline, CDR1 MDHEN and CDR2 SYDVKM. The CDR3 region is CASSPGQPGGYTF. In nucleotides, the CDR3 is TGTGCCAGCAGTCCTGGTCAGCCGGGGGGCTACACCTTC.

The chain has TRBV5-1 and TRBJ2-3; 9 bases are shared with TRBD2. Germline CDR1 and CDR2: SGHRS and YFSETQ. The CDR3 contains 16 residues. The ends lost 1 base at V and 0 bases at J; junction bases unmatched: 3. CDR3 sequence (DNA): TGCGCCAGCAGCTTGCTAACTAGCGGGAGCACAGATACGCAGTATTTT. Translating gives CASSLLTSGSTDTQYF.

The rearrangement joins TRBV19 to TRBJ1-2, with 7 bases identical to TRBD1. Germline V gene sequence: CDR1 LNHDA, CDR2 SQIVND (reference sequence). The CDR3 is 15 amino acids. Germline trimming cut 11 bases from V and 0 bases from J; bases unmatched to any gene: 12. The CDR3 is CACGAGTVANYGYTF. CDR3 DNA sequence: TGTGCCTGCGGGGCGGGGACAGTTGCTAACTATGGCTACACCTTC.

The J gene is TRBJ2-3, the V gene TRBV6-1; no reliable D call. Germline values: CDR1 MNHNS, CDR2 SASEGT. Trimming stripped 4 bases from V and 0 bases from J, with 5 bases between. The CDR3 is made up of 13 amino acids. The CDR3 region has the DNA TGTGCCAGCAGTGCCTCTAGCACAGATACGCAGTATTTT. It specifies CASSASSTDTQYF.

V gene TRBV5-1 combines with J gene TRBJ2-2; 11 bases align to TRBD2. V lost 3 bases, J lost 0 bases, and 1 base stayed unmatched. This CDR3 has 16 residues. Germline V lookup: CDR1 SGHRS, CDR2 YFSETQ. CDR3 sequence: CASSWTSGPNTGELFF. The CDR3 DNA reads as TGCGCCAGCAGCTGGACTAGCGGGCCGAACACCGGGGAGCTGTTTTTT.

This clone was seen a single time. This chain connects TRBV9 to TRBJ1-3, with D perhaps matching TRBD1 (5 bases). This CDR3 comprises 14 residues. V was cut by 0 bases and J by 2 bases, with 6 bases left in between. Germline assignment: CDR1 SGDLS and CDR2 YYNGEE. This CDR3 reads CASSVGGAGNTIYF. CDR3 bases: TGTGCCAGCAGCGTAGGGGGGGCTGGAAACACCATATATTTT.

The V call is TRBV6-5, the J call TRBJ1-5; 9 bases are a match to TRBD1. CDR1 and CDR2 from the germline V gene are MNHEY and SVGAGI. The V gene end was trimmed by 6 bases and the J gene end by 15 bases; junction bases not matched to a gene: 12. CDR3 length equals 13 residues. The CDR3 reads CASSRDREGARHF. The CDR3 nucleotides read TGTGCCAGCAGCCGGGACAGGGAGGGTGCGCGGCATTTT.

The J gene is TRBJ2-5, the V gene TRBV6-4, with D maybe TRBD2 (6 bases). Germline values: CDR1 MRHNA, CDR2 SNTAGT. The V gene lost 5 bases and the J gene lost 5 bases, with 9 bases spanning the gap. This CDR3 is 12 amino acids long. The CDR3 sequence: CASSTGGETQYF. The CDR3 nucleotides are TGTGCCAGCAGTACTGGGGGGGAGACCCAGTACTTC.

This sequence joins TRBV24-1 and TRBJ2-2, with a weak D call TRBD1 (6 bases). V was clipped by 3 bases and J by 7 bases, with 20 bases between them. The CDR3 covers 17 residues. CDR1 is KGHDR and CDR2 is SFDVKD in the germline V gene. The CDR3 DNA sequence: TGTGCCACCAGTGATGAAAGGGGGTTTCCCCTGTTCGGGGAGCTGTTTTTT. Its translation is CATSDERGFPLFGELFF.

The V gene is TRBV18, the J gene TRBJ2-1; 9 bases align to TRBD2. The germline V gene has CDR1 KGHSH and CDR2 LQKENI. The length of the CDR3 is 15 residues. After removal of 6 bases from V and 5 bases from J, the junction contained 8 bases not matched to a gene. The CDR3 DNA reads as TGTGCCAGCTCCCCGGTTAGCGGGAGACACAATGAGCAGTTCTTC. It codes for CASSPVSGRHNEQFF.